This TCR beta chain is from a study of T cells in Graves' hyperthyroidism and ophthalmopathy (dated by TCRdb to between 2017 and 2020). Study-wide context: Peripheral blood was sampled at the time of initial diagnosis, prior to any treatment. Prospective prediction of ophthalmopathy was tested in an independent validation cohort of fewer than 20 hyperthyroidism patients and around 16 patients who later progressed to ophthalmopathy. TCR V-J signatures able to tell the groups apart were searched for in a discovery cohort of 100 or so patients, of whom more than 40 had Graves' ophthalmopathy and about 60 had stable Graves' hyperthyroidism. According to the paper, TCR Vbeta CDR3 sequencing was carried out on more than 120 peripheral blood samples, which came from under 50 ophthalmopathy, approximately 72 hyperthyroidism and some 17 progressor patients. Thyroid tissue and blood T-cell repertoires from six Graves' hyperthyroidism patients were also compared in the study. The approximately 100 discovery patients were randomly split 7:3 into training and test sets. Once sampling was done, hyperthyroidism patients were given methimazole at a starting dose of 30 mg daily, whereas ophthalmopathy patients were given high-dose intravenous methylprednisolone.

TCR beta CDR3 regions were amplified from RNA transcripts. The first round of RT-PCR for the TCR CDR3 was performed with the HTBI primer set and the Qiagen OneStep RT-PCR kit. The libraries were constructed in a second round of multiplex PCR and then size-selected and purified. Paired-end sequencing of the libraries was performed with 100 bp reads on an Illumina HiSeq2000. In the authors' own workflow: SOAPnuke was used to process the raw data, with reads discarded if the reads contained adapters or uncalled bases, had a mean Phred below 15, or lacked an exact constant-primer or identifier match. High-quality paired reads were merged with COPE v1.2.5, and unique nucleotide sequences were defined as clonotypes. MiTCR v1.1 was used to align the clonotypes against IMGT TRBV, TRBD and TRBJ reference segments. Analysis was restricted to V-J combinations with a frequency above 0.0001, which covered over 98% of repertoires. The TCS score was defined as F50 (clonal expansion) divided by E x V (chaos), with BLOSUM62-based TCRdist calculated between CDR3 peptides within each V-J. Welch's t-statistics and random forest reduced around 510 V-J features to 10 to 15, which were used in a naive Bayes classifier (R e1071). The public reads were reprocessed in TCRdb via fastp at Q25 and MiXCR, keeping in-frame beta chains. Here each entry gathers all rows of one CDR3 protein and keeps the most common genes and DNA. TCRdb assigned the V and J calls; the authors' analysis was not used. For this sample there are hundreds of thousands of distinct CDR3 sequences; around 13% appear just once. The ten largest make up approximately 5.7% of the sample.

Beyond this particular receptor, the publication reports: During validation, the model predicted progression to ophthalmopathy a median of approximately 6.5 months ahead of onset, with around 71% sensitivity and roughly 75% specificity. Most expanded thyroid clonotypes (frequency above 0.001) were also found in blood, which suggests that blood repertoires may mirror thyroid immune responses. Ophthalmopathy was separated from stable hyperthyroidism by a 13 V-J signature model, with approximately 86% sensitivity and just over 81% specificity obtained in cross-validation and 80%/75% obtained in testing. Sample size was not statistically predetermined, and blinding of investigators to group allocation was not performed.

Hyperthyroidism patients were newly diagnosed, had a disease duration of under 2 months, and were aged 18 to 65 years. The study excluded patients with uncontrolled infections, other autoimmune diseases, pregnancy or lactation. Diagnoses relied on clinical symptoms, serum thyroxine and TRAb, thyroid ultrasound and orbital computed tomography. For progressor patients, blood was drawn at the first diagnosis of hyperthyroidism, before any ophthalmopathy symptoms had appeared. PBMCs were isolated from more than 8 ml of fresh peripheral blood by Ficoll-Paque density gradient centrifugation. Progressor patients were defined as those initially diagnosed with Graves' hyperthyroidism in whom ophthalmopathy developed during follow-up. Trizol reagent was used to extract total RNA, and RNA quality was then checked on an Agilent 2100 Bioanalyzer. From the cysteine through the phenylalanine, the CDR3 covers 14 amino acids. CDR3 DNA is the only sequence kept; it has 42 bases, read in frame from the first base. CDR1 and CDR2, per the germline V gene, are KGHSH and LQKENI.

On this clonotype: Its antigen remains unidentified. Germline is not matched at one junction end, which may reflect a read error.

Specimen: blood. This chain joins TRBV18 to TRBJ1-4, with a weak D call of TRBD1 (6 bases match). This receptor was obtained from a woman aged 30 to 39 with Graves' hyperthyroidism that later progressed to Graves' ophthalmopathy. For the CDR3, the sequence is CASSQGTLNEKLLF. The nucleotide sequence is given as TGTGCCAGCTCGCAGGGGACGTTGAATGAAAAACTGCTTTTT.